These 28 T cell receptor beta chains originate from one sample sequenced in a study of cytomegalovirus exposure and HLA in healthy donors. Primers included in the PCR were 60 Vbeta and 13 Jbeta primers. The table came from immunoSEQ multiplex PCR; TCRdb's copy has only in-frame clones and leaves some out. Among some 85,000 clones listed, around 77% were seen once. Material for sequencing was PBMCs. These TCRs come from a man aged 25 to 40 in good health and CMV-seronegative.

V usage is TRBV7-2 and J usage is TRBJ2-7; D is undetermined. Trimming took off 2 bases at V and 6 bases at J, with 11 bases between the two ends. The CDR3 extends over 13 amino acids. The germline V gene has CDR1 SGHTA and CDR2 FQGNSA. The DNA for the CDR3 is TGTGCCAGCAGCTTAAACTGGGCCCTCGAGCAGTACTTC. Protein product: CASSLNWALEQYF.

The chain combines TRBV19 with TRBJ1-5; 7 nucleotides line up with TRBD1. CDR1 is LNHDA and CDR2 is SQIVND in the germline V gene (reference sequence). This CDR3 comprises 17 residues. With 0 bases clipped from V and 5 bases from J, the junction kept 10 bases outside the gene matches. The CDR3 spells CASSIDPRGRVDQPQHF. DNA for the CDR3: TGTGCCAGTAGTATAGATCCAAGGGGGCGGGTTGATCAGCCCCAGCATTTT.

The chain couples TRBV6-6 to TRBJ2-7; weak D call: TRBD2 (6 bases). This CDR3 has 13 residues. Germline assignment: CDR1 MNHNY and CDR2 SVGAGI (reference sequence). V was cut by 10 bases and J by 3 bases, with 16 bases left in between. In nucleotides, the CDR3 is TGTGCCACCCGGGACTCCGCCGGCTACGAGCAGTACTTC. Amino acid sequence: CATRDSAGYEQYF.

The CDR3 protein is CASRPGQAYNEQFF. DNA of the CDR3: TGTGCCAGCAGGCCGGGACAGGCGTACAATGAGCAGTTCTTC. This chain uses TRBV7-2 with TRBJ2-1, with 8 positions matching TRBD1. This CDR3 contains 14 residues. Germline CDR1 is SGHTA and CDR2 is FQGNSA. Unmatched junction bases numbered 5, after V lost 6 bases and J lost 4 bases. Full variable domain (rest looked up from reference TRBV7-2 and TRBJ2-1): GAGVSQSPSNKVTEKGKDVELRCDPISGHTALYWYRQSLGQGLEFLIYFQGNSAPDKSGLPSDRFSAERTGGSVSTLTIQRTQQEDSAVYLCASRPGQAYNEQFFGPGTRLTVL.

The chain joins TRBV7-9 to TRBJ2-5, with D possibly matching TRBD1 (6 bases). Trimming stripped 11 bases from V and 8 bases from J, with 15 bases between. Germline loops: CDR1 SEHNR, CDR2 FQNEAQ (reference sequence). The CDR3 has 11 residues. CDR3 DNA sequence: TGTGCCTTCTTCAGGGGAGAAACCCAGTACTTC. It translates to CAFFRGETQYF. The full variable domain, rest sourced from reference TRBV7-9 and TRBJ2-5, is DTGVSQNPRHKITKRGQNVTFRCDPISEHNRLYWYRQTLGQGPEFLTYFQNEAQLEKSRLLSDRFSAERPKGSFSTLEIQRTEQGDSAMYLCAFFRGETQYFGPGTRLLVL.

CDR3 loop: CASSIMTGYRETQYF. DNA for the CDR3: TGTGCCAGCAGCATTATGACAGGGTATCGAGAGACCCAGTACTTC. The chain employs TRBV7-2 and TRBJ2-5; 7 bases fit TRBD1. Trimming at V came to 5 bases and at J to 4 bases, leaving 10 bases not matched to a gene. Looked up from germline, CDR1 is SGHTA and CDR2 is FQGNSA. The CDR3 loop spans 15 amino acids.

The chain employs TRBV7-2 and TRBJ1-1, with no clear D. V was pared by 1 base and J by 4 bases, with 7 bases between. The CDR3 is 13 amino acids. CDR1 is SGHTA and CDR2 is FQGNSA in the germline V gene. The CDR3 here is CASSLEHITEAFF. The CDR3 DNA follows: TGTGCCAGCAGCTTAGAACACATCACTGAAGCTTTCTTT.

The rearrangement links TRBV4-2 to TRBJ2-3; 14 positions match TRBD2. The CDR3 sequence is 18 residues long. The junction had 3 bases not matched to a gene; V was cut back by 1 base and J by 0 bases. CDR1 LGHNA and CDR2 YNFKEQ come from the germline V gene. The CDR3 loop is CASSQGLAGGPSTDTQYF. The CDR3 nucleotides read TGTGCCAGCAGCCAAGGACTAGCGGGAGGGCCAAGCACAGATACGCAGTATTTT.

This chain uses TRBV6-4 with TRBJ1-1; D call uncertain. This CDR3 has 14 residues. Germline V gene sequence: CDR1 MRHNA, CDR2 SNTAGT. V was trimmed by 6 bases and J by 3 bases, leaving 14 bases between them. This chain's CDR3 is CASRDTIRDTEAFF. Written as DNA, the CDR3 is TGTGCCAGCAGAGATACGATTCGGGACACTGAAGCTTTCTTT.

The chain couples TRBV5-1 to TRBJ1-3; 8 bases match TRBD1. V lost 2 bases to trimming and J lost 7 bases; unmatched junction nucleotides: 5. This CDR3 region has 14 residues. Germline CDR1 and CDR2: SGHRS and YFSETQ. The CDR3 region is CASSFGQGSNTIYF. The CDR3 DNA follows: TGCGCCAGCAGCTTTGGACAGGGATCGAACACCATATATTTT.

The rearrangement links TRBV7-8 to TRBJ2-3; 14 bases match TRBD2. The CDR3 loop spans 16 amino acids. Germline assignment: CDR1 SGHVS and CDR2 FQNEAQ. J gave up 6 bases and V 5 bases, and 7 bases lay outside the gene matches. DNA of the CDR3: TGTGCCAGCAGCCGACTAGCGGGAGGGCCAGAGGATACGCAGTATTTT. As protein: CASSRLAGGPEDTQYF.

The chain combines TRBV7-6 with TRBJ2-5; perhaps TRBD2 as D (7 bases). With 4 bases removed from V and 2 bases from J, the gap between germline ends came to 17 bases. Germline V gene lookup returns CDR1 SGHVS and CDR2 FNYEAQ. CDR3 length: 16 amino acids. The CDR3 sequence: CASSSNRGGLQETQYF. The CDR3 DNA sequence: TGTGCCAGCAGCTCAAACCGCGGGGGCCTTCAAGAGACCCAGTACTTC.

The chain is built from TRBV29-1 and TRBJ2-7; 8 bases fit TRBD1. Unmatched junction bases numbered 15, after V lost 6 bases and J lost 5 bases. Germline values: CDR1 SQVTM, CDR2 ANQGSEA. The CDR3 extends over 15 amino acids. Here the CDR3 DNA reads TGCAGCGTGGATAAGACTGGACAGGGAGGCAACGAGCAGTACTTC. Its protein is CSVDKTGQGGNEQYF.

This clone was counted only a few times. The rearrangement joins TRBV28 to TRBJ2-3; 10 bases map to TRBD2. Germline V gene data show CDR1 as MDHEN and CDR2 as SYDVKM. The CDR3 covers 16 residues. The trim removed 4 bases at V and 2 bases at J, leaving 6 bases unmatched. The CDR3 sequence: CASSSTTSGTTDTQYF. The CDR3 DNA follows: TGTGCCAGCAGTTCAACCACTAGCGGGACCACAGATACGCAGTATTTT.

V gene TRBV4-3 combines with J gene TRBJ1-4; the D is unclear. The V gene's germline CDR1 is LGHNA and CDR2 YSLEER. Trimming removed 0 bases at V and 7 bases at J, with 9 bases between. The CDR3 runs to 14 residues. This CDR3 is CASSQDLDSEKLFF. For the CDR3, the DNA is TGCGCCAGCAGCCAAGACTTGGACTCTGAAAAACTGTTTTTT.

This clone was detected a few times. V is TRBV19 and J is TRBJ2-1; 11 bases are shared with TRBD2. Unmatched junction bases numbered 4, after V lost 6 bases and J lost 3 bases. Per the germline V gene, CDR1 is LNHDA and CDR2 is SQIVND (reference sequence). The CDR3 runs 15 residues. CDR3: CASSKTSGDYNEQFF. Here the CDR3 DNA reads TGTGCCAGTAGCAAGACTAGCGGGGACTACAATGAGCAGTTCTTC.

This sequence joins TRBV12-5 and TRBJ2-7, with TRBD2 identical over 10 bases. J lost 0 bases, V lost 2 bases, and 10 bases had no gene match. The germline V gene encodes CDR1 LGHNT and CDR2 FRNRAP. The CDR3 totals 18 residues. The CDR3: CASGLKASGRGFSYEQYF. CDR3 in DNA: TGTGCTAGTGGTTTGAAGGCTAGCGGGAGAGGTTTCTCCTACGAGCAGTACTTC.

The gene calls are TRBV19 and TRBJ1-4; possibly TRBD1 for D (6 bases). The length of the CDR3 is 13 residues. CDR1 LNHDA and CDR2 SQIVND come from the germline V gene (reference sequence). Trimming took 3 bases from V and 7 from J, leaving 9 bases between them. CDR3 in amino acids: CASSMQGSEKLFF. The CDR3 region has the DNA TGTGCCAGTAGTATGCAGGGGTCTGAAAAACTGTTTTTT.

Worth noting for this clone: The junction departs from the called germline gene at one end, perhaps through a read error. The rearrangement links TRBV11-3 to TRBJ2-7; 7 bases line up with TRBD1. The CDR3 has 13 residues. Looked up from germline, CDR1 is SGHNT and CDR2 is YENEEA. CDR3 coding DNA: TGTGCCAGCAGCGGCATAGGGGGCGGCGAGCAGCACTTC. The encoded protein is CASSGIGGGEQHF.

The chain is built from TRBV5-1 and TRBJ2-2; D might be TRBD1 (6 bases). Germline loops: CDR1 SGHRS, CDR2 YFSETQ. CDR3 length: 17 residues. Deletions cut 3 bases from V and 6 bases from J, with 21 bases between. CDR3 coding DNA: TGCGCCAGCAGCTCGGATCCGGGACAAAGAGGGGCCGGGGAGCTGTTTTTT. Translated: CASSSDPGQRGAGELFF.

V and J are TRBV5-5 and TRBJ2-7, with D possibly matching TRBD1 (5 bases). The CDR3 runs to 15 residues. Trimming pared 2 bases from V and 0 bases from J, leaving 12 bases between. Germline V lookup: CDR1 SGHKS, CDR2 YYEKEE (reference sequence). CDR3 region: CASSFETATSYEQYF. CDR3 DNA: TGTGCCAGCAGCTTTGAGACAGCTACCTCCTACGAGCAGTACTTC.

V gene TRBV10-2 combines with J gene TRBJ1-1; 7 bases line up with TRBD1. CDR1 WSHSY and CDR2 SAAADI come from the germline V gene. V dropped 6 bases and J dropped 1; count of bases not matched to a gene: 2. The CDR3 totals 13 residues. CDR3 amino acids: CASRDRRNTEAFF. CDR3 nucleotide sequence: TGCGCCAGCAGGGACAGGAGGAACACTGAAGCTTTCTTT.

This clone was seen a few times. The gene calls are TRBV2 and TRBJ2-2, with TRBD1 matching over 8 bases. CDR3 length: 15 residues. Germline loops: CDR1 SNHLY, CDR2 FYNNEI. V lost 4 bases, J lost 6 bases, and 7 bases stayed unmatched. CDR3 loop: CASSGGQVSPGELFF. For the CDR3, the DNA is TGTGCCAGCAGTGGGGGACAGGTCTCCCCCGGGGAGCTGTTTTTT.

The genes are TRBV27 and TRBJ2-3, with D maybe TRBD1 (5 bases). Trimming took 5 bases from V and 1 from J, leaving 10 bases between them. The length of the CDR3 is 14 residues. Germline V gene data show CDR1 as MNHEY and CDR2 as SMNVEV (reference sequence). The CDR3 sequence is CASSQGFGTDTQYF. The CDR3 nucleotides are TGTGCCAGCAGTCAGGGATTCGGCACAGATACGCAGTATTTT.

The gene calls are TRBV18 and TRBJ2-2, with D hard to call. The CDR3 is 16 residues long. CDR1 is KGHSH and CDR2 is LQKENI in the germline V gene. Trimming shortened V by 2 bases and J by 1 base, and 11 bases separated the two germline ends. The CDR3 sequence is CASSPFADQNTGELFF. CDR3 coding DNA: TGTGCCAGCTCACCATTCGCAGATCAGAACACCGGGGAGCTGTTTTTT.

V usage is TRBV6-1 and J usage is TRBJ2-6; a weak D match, TRBD2 (6 bases). The CDR3 runs 16 residues. The ends were cut back, 1 base at V and 0 bases at J, with 7 bases in the middle. Germline lookup yields CDR1 MNHNS and CDR2 SASEGT. CDR3 residues: CASSEGGDSGANVLTF. As DNA, the CDR3 is TGTGCCAGCAGTGAAGGGGGGGACTCTGGGGCCAACGTCCTGACTTTC.

This sequence joins TRBV6-5 and TRBJ1-2; maybe TRBD1 (6 bases). Germline V gene data show CDR1 as MNHEY and CDR2 as SVGAGI. This CDR3 is built from 13 residues. Trimming stripped 4 bases from V and 13 bases from J, with 19 bases between. In DNA, the CDR3 is TGTGCCAGCAGTTCCCCGGACAGACATCTAGTCACCTTC. Amino acid sequence: CASSSPDRHLVTF.

The gene calls are TRBV6-6 and TRBJ1-4; D might be TRBD1 (5 bases). The CDR3 totals 16 residues. Trimming pared 6 bases from V and 0 bases from J, leaving 14 bases between. Germline values: CDR1 MNHNY, CDR2 SVGAGI (reference sequence). As DNA, the CDR3 is TGTGCCAGCAGGGGTGCGGGGGGAGCAACTAATGAAAAACTGTTTTTT. Its protein product is CASRGAGGATNEKLFF.